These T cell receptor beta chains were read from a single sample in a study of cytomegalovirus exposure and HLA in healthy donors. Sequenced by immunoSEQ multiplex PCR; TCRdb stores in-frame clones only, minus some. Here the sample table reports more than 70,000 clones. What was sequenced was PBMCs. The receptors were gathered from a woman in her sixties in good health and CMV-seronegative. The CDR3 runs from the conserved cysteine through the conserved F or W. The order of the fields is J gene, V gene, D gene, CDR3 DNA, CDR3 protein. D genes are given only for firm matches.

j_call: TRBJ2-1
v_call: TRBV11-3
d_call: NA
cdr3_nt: TGTGCCAGCAGCCCGGGGGGCGGGATGGTCGATGAGCAGTTCTTC
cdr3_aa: CASSPGGGMVDEQFF

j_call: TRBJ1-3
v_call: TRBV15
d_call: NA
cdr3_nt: TGTGCCACCAGCAGAGAAGTTTCAACAGGTCTTACTTCTGGAAACACCATATATTTT
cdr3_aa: CATSREVSTGLTSGNTIYF

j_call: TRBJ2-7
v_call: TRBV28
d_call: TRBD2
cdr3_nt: TGTGCCAGCAGTCCCTCCGGGACTAGGTCCTACGAGCAGTACTTC
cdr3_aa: CASSPSGTRSYEQYF

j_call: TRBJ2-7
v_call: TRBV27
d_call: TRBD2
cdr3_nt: TGTGCCAGCAGTTTCCGGACTAGCGGCTACGAGCAGTACTTC
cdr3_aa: CASSFRTSGYEQYF

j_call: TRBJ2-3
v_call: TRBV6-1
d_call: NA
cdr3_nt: TGTGCCAGCAGTGAGCGACAGGCGAGCACAGATACGCAGTATTTT
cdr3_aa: CASSERQASTDTQYF

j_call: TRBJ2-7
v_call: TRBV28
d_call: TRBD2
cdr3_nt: TGTGCCAGCAGTTTAACCCCGGGACTAGCGGACTACGAGCAGTACTTC
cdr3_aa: CASSLTPGLADYEQYF

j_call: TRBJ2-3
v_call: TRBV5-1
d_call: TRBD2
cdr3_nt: TGCGCCAGCAGCTTGGAGCTAGCGGGGAGCACAGATACGCAGTATTTT
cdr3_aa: CASSLELAGSTDTQYF

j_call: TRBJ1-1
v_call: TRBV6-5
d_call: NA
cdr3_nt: TGTGCCAGCACGGGAATGAACACTGAAGCTTTCTTT
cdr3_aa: CASTGMNTEAFF

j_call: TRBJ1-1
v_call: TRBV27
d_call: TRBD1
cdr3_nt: TGTGCCAGCAGTCCTGGACAGGGAAGGGGGAACACTGAAGCTTTCTTT
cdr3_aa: CASSPGQGRGNTEAFF

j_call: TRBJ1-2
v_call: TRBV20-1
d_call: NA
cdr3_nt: TGCAGTGCTCCGAGGAACTATGGCTACACCTTC
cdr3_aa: CSAPRNYGYTF

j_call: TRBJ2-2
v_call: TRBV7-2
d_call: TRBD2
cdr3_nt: TGTGCCAGCAGCTTAGGTAGCGGGAGATCCACCGGGGAGCTGTTTTTT
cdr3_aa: CASSLGSGRSTGELFF

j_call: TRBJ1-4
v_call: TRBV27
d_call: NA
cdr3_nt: TGTGCCAGCAGTTTAGGCAGGGCTAATGAAAAACTGTTTTTT
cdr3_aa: CASSLGRANEKLFF

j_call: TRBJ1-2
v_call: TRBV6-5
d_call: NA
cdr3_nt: TGTGCCAGCAGTGGGGCTTGGAACTATGGCTACACCTTC
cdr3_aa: CASSGAWNYGYTF

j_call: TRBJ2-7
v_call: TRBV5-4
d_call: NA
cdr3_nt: TGTGCCAGCAGCTTGATGGGCGAGCAGTACTTC
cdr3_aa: CASSLMGEQYF

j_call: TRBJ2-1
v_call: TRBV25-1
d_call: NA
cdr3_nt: TGTGCCAGCAGTGATCCACGCGACACATTCTTAGGGGGCAATGAGCAGTTCTTC
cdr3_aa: CASSDPRDTFLGGNEQFF

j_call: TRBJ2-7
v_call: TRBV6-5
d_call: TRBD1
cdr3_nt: TGTGCCAGCAGCTTGACAGGGGCCCGCGCCGAGCAGTACTTC
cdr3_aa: CASSLTGARAEQYF

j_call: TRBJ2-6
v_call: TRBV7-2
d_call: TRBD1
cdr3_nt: TGTGCCAGCAGCTTAGATCCGGGGACAGGGGAAGCTGGGGCCAACGTCCTGACTTTC
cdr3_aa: CASSLDPGTGEAGANVLTF

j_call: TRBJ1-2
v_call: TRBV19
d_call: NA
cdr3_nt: TGTGCCAGTAGTACTCGGACCGCTGGACAGTATGGCTACACCTTC
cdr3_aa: CASSTRTAGQYGYTF

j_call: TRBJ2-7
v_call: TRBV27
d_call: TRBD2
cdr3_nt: TGTGCCAGCAGTCCGCTGAGACTAGCGGGGGTGAGTTACGAGCAGTACTTC
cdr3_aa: CASSPLRLAGVSYEQYF

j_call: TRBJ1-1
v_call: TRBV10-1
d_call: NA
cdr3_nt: TGCGCCAGCAGACCAGACAATATTGGTGAAGCTTTCTTT
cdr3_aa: CASRPDNIGEAFF

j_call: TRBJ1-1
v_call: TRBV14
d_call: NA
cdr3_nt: TGTGCCAGCAGCCAAATTTCCCAGGGAGCTTTCTTT
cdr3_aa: CASSQISQGAFF

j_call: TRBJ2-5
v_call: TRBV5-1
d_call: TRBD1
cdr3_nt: TGCGCCAGCAGCATAGAGCCCGGGACAGGGGCGTCAGAGACCCAGTACTTC
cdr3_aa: CASSIEPGTGASETQYF

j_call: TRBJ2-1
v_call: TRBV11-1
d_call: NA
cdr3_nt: TGTGCCAGCAGCTTAGACCCGCGTCCCTACAATGAGCAGTTCTTC
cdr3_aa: CASSLDPRPYNEQFF

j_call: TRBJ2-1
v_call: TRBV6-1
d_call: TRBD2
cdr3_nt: TGTGCCAGCAGCGATGGACTAGGGTATGACAATGAGCAGTTCTTC
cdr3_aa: CASSDGLGYDNEQFF

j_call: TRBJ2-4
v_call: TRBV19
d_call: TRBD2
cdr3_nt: TGTGCCAGTAGTCCCCAACTAGCGGGAGGGGACATTCAGTACTTC
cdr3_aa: CASSPQLAGGDIQYF

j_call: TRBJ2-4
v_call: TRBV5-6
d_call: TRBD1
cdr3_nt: TGTGCCAGCAGCTTGGCCGGGACAGGAGGTATACCACAGTACTTC
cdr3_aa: CASSLAGTGGIPQYF

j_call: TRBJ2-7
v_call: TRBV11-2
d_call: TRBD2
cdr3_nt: TGTGCCAGCAGCTCGGGACTAGCTCGGGAGCAGTACTTC
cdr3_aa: CASSSGLAREQYF

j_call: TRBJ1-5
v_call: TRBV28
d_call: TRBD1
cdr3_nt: TGTGCCAGCAGTTCCGACAGGGGGGCAAATCAGCCCCAGCATTTT
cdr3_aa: CASSSDRGANQPQHF

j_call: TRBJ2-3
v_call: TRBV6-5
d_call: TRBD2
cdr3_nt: TGTGCCAGCAGTCCTACTGGGACTAAATCAGATACGCAGTATTTT
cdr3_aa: CASSPTGTKSDTQYF

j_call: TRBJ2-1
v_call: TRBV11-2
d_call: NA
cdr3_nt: TGTGCCAGCAGCGTCGGGACTCCTAGGGGGCAGTTCTTC
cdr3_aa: CASSVGTPRGQFF

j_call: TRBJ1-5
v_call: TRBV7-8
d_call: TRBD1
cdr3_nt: TGTGCCAGCAGCATCGGGACAGGGAATCAGCCCCAGCATTTT
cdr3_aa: CASSIGTGNQPQHF

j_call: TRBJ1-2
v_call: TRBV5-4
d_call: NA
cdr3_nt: TGTGCCAGCAGCGCCGACTCCTTCCTTGGGTATGGCTACACCTTC
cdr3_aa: CASSADSFLGYGYTF

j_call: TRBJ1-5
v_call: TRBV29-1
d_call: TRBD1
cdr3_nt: TGCAGCGTTGAAGACCCCACAGGGGCCCAGCATTTT
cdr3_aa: CSVEDPTGAQHF

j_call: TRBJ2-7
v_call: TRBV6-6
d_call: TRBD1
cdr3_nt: TGTGCCAGCCGGGACAGGGACCACGAGCAGTACTTC
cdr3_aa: CASRDRDHEQYF

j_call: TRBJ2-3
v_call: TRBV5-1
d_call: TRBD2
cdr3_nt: TGCGCCAGCAGCTTGGCTAGCGGAGGCACAGATACGCAGTATTTT
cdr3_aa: CASSLASGGTDTQYF

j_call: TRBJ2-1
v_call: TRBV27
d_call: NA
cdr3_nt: TGTGCCAGCACATCCCGGGACTCCCTCTACAATGAGCAGTTCTTC
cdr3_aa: CASTSRDSLYNEQFF

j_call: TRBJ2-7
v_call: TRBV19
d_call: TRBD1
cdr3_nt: TGTGCCAGCGGGGTAGGGGGGACAGGGGGCGAGCAGTACTTC
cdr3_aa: CASGVGGTGGEQYF

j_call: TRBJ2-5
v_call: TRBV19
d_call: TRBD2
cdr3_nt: TGTGCCAGTAGATCCTCTCCTAGCGGGTACCAAGAGACCCAGTACTTC
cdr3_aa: CASRSSPSGYQETQYF

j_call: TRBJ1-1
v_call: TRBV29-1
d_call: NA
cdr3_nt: TGCAGCGTTAACCCCGGTTTCCTTACGGGGATTATGAACACTGAAGCTTTCTTT
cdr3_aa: CSVNPGFLTGIMNTEAFF

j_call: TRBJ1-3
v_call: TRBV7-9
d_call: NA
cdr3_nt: TGTGCCAGCAGCTTAGAGACACTGGCTGACACCATATATTTT
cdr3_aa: CASSLETLADTIYF

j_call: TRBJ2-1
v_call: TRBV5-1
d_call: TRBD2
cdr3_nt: TGCGCCAGCACCAACACCCTTAGCGGGAGCCTCAATGAGCAGTTCTTC
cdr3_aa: CASTNTLSGSLNEQFF

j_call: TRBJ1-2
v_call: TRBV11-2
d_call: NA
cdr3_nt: TGTGCCAGCAGCTTAGATCAGGGAATAGATGGCTACACCTTC
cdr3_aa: CASSLDQGIDGYTF

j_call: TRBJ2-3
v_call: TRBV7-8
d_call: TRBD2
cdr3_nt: TGTGCCAGCAGCCCAAGGACAGGGCGACTAGCGGGGCCGGGGGATACGCAGTATTTT
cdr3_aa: CASSPRTGRLAGPGDTQYF

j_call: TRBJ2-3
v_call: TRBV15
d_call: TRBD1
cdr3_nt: TGTGCCACCAGCACTCAGGGGGCAGGAGATACGCAGTATTTT
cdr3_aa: CATSTQGAGDTQYF

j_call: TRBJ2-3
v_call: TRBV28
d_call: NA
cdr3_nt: TGTGCCAGCAGTTCCCGGGGGCAGTATTTT
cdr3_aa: CASSSRGQYF

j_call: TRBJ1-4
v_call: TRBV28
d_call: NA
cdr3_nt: TGTGCCAGCCAAGACAGTGCAACTAATGAAAAACTGTTTTTT
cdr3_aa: CASQDSATNEKLFF

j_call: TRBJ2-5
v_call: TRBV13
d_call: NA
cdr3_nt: TGTGCCAGCAGCTCATGGGGGCGCGGGCAAGAGACCCAGTACTTC
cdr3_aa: CASSSWGRGQETQYF

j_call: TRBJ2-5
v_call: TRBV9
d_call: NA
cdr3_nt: TGTGCCAGCAGCGTTGGTACAAGGGGTCTGGAGACCCAGTACTTC
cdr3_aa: CASSVGTRGLETQYF

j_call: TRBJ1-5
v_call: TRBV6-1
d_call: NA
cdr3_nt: TGTGCCAGCACTTTACAGGATAGCAATCAGCCCCAGCATTTT
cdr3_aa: CASTLQDSNQPQHF

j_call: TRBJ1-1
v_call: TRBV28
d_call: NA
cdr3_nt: TGTGCCAGCAGGGAGCTTCGTAATGAAGCTTTCTTT
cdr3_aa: CASRELRNEAFF

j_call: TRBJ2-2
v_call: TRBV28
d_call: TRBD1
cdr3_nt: TGTGCCAGCGGGTACAGGGGGCTCCCTACCACCGGGGAGCTGTTTTTT
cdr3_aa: CASGYRGLPTTGELFF

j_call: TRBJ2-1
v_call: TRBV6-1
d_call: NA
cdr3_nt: TGTGCCAGCAGTGAAAGACTCACGACCGGGTACAATGAGCAGTTCTTC
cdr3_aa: CASSERLTTGYNEQFF

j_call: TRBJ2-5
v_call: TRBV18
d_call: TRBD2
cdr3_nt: TGTGCCAGCTCACGAGGGACTAGCGGGGCTGAGACCCAGTACTTC
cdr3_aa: CASSRGTSGAETQYF

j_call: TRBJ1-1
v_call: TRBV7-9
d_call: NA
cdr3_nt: TGTGCCAGCAGCCAAGACAGTCCCCTTGGAGCTTTCTTT
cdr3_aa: CASSQDSPLGAFF